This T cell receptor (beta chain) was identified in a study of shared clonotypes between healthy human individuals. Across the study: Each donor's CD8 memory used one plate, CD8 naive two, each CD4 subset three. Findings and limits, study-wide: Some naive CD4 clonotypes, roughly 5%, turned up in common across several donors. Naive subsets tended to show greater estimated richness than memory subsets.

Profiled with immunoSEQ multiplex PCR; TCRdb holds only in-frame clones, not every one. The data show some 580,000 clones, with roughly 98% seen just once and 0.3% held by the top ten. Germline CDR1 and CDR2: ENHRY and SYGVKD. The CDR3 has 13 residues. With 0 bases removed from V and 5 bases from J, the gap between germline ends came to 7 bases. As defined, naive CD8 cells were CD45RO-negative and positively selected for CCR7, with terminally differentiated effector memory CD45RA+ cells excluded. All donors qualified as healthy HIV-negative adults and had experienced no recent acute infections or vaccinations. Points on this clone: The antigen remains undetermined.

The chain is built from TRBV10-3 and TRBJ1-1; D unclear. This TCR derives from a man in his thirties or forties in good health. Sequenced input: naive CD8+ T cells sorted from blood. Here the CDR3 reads CAISESGGTEAFF. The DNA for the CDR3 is TGTGCCATCAGTGAGTCAGGAGGAACTGAAGCTTTCTTT.